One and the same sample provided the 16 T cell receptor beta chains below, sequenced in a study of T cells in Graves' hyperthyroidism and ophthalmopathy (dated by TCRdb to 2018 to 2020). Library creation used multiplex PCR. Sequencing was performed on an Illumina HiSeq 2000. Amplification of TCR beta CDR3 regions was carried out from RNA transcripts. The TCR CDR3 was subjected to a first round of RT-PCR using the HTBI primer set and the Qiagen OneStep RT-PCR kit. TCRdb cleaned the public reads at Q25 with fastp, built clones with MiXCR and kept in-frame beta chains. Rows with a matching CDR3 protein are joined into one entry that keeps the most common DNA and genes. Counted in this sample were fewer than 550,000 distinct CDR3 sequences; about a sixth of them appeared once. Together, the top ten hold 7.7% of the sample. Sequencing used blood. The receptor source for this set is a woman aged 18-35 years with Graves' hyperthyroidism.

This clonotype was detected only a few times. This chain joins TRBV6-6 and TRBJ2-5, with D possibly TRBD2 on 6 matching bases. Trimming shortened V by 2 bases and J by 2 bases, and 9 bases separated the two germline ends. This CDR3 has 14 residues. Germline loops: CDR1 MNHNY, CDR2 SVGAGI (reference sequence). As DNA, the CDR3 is TGTGCCAGCAGTTACAACCGGGGGCAAGAGACCCAGTACTTC. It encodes CASSYNRGQETQYF.

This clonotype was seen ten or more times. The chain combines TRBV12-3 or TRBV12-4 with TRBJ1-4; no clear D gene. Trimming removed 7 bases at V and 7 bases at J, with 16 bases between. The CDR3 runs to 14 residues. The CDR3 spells CASTTSHHSEKLFF. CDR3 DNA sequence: TGTGCCAGCACGACTAGCCATCATTCTGAAAAACTGTTTTTT.

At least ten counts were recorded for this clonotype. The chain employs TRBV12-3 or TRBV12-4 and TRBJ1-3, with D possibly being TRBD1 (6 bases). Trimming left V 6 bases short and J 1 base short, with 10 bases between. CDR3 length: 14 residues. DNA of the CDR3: TGTGCCAGCAGCACAACAGGGTCTGGAAACACCATATATTTT. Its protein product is CASSTTGSGNTIYF.

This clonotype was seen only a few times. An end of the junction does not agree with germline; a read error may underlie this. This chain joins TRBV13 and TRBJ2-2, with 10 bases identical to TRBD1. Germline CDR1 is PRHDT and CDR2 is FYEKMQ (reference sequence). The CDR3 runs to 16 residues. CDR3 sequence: CASSLGTGVNTGELLF. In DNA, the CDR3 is TGTGCCAGCAGCTTGGGGACAGGGGTTAACACCGGGGAGCTGCTTTTT. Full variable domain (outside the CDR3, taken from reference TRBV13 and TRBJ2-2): AAGVIQSPRHLIKEKRETATLKCYPIPRHDTVYWYQQGPGQDPQFLISFYEKMQSDKGSIPDRFSAQQFSDYHSELNMSSLELGDSALYFCASSLGTGVNTGELLFGEGSRLTVL.

This CDR3 is CASKSGTGLNQPQHF. DNA of the CDR3: TGTGCCAGCAAATCCGGGACAGGGCTCAATCAGCCCCAGCATTTT. V gene TRBV6-2 or TRBV6-3 combines with J gene TRBJ1-5; 9 bases match TRBD1. This CDR3 has 15 amino acids. The V gene end was trimmed by 7 bases and the J gene end by 3 bases; junction bases not matched to a gene: 7. Germline CDR1 and CDR2: MNHEY and SVGEGT.

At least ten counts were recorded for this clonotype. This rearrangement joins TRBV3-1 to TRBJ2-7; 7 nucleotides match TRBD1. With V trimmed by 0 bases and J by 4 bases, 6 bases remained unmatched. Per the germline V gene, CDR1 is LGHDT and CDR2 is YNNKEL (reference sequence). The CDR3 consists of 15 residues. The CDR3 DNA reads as TGTGCCAGCAGCCAAGAGCGAGGGGGCTTATACGAGCAGTACTTC. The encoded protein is CASSQERGGLYEQYF.

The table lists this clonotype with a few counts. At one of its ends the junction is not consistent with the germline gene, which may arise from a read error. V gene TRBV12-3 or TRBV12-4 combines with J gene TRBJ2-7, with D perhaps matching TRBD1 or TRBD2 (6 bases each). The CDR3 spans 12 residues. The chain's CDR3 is CASSYGGYAQYF. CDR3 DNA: TGTGCCAGCAGTTACGGGGGCTACGCGCAGTACTTC.

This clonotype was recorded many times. CDR3 DNA: TGTGCCAGCAGCTTAGCCCTGACGTTGGTGGAGCAGTTCTTC. Translated, it gives CASSLALTLVEQFF. The rearrangement joins TRBV11-2 to TRBJ2-1, with D hard to call. The V end lost 1 base, the J end lost 10 bases, and 14 bases lay between the germline ends. This CDR3 spans 14 amino acids. The germline V gene has CDR1 SGHAT and CDR2 FQNNGV. The variable domain in full, completed from reference TRBV11-2 and TRBJ2-1, reads EAGVAQSPRYKIIEKRQSVAFWCNPISGHATLYWYQQILGQGPKLLIQFQNNGVVDDSQLPKDRFSAERLKGVDSTLKIQPAKLEDSAVYLCASSLALTLVEQFFGPGTRLTVL.

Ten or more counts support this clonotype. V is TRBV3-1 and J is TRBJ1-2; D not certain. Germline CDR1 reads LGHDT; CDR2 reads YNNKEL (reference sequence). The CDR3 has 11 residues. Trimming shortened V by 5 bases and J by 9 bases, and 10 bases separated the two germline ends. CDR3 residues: CASSTVYSYTF. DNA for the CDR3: TGTGCCAGCAGCACTGTGTATAGCTACACCTTC. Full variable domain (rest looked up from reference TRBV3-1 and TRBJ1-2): DTAVSQTPKYLVTQMGNDKSIKCEQNLGHDTMYWYKQDSKKFLKIMFSYNNKELIINETVPNRFSPKSPDKAHLNLHINSLELGDSAVYFCASSTVYSYTFGSGTRLTVV.

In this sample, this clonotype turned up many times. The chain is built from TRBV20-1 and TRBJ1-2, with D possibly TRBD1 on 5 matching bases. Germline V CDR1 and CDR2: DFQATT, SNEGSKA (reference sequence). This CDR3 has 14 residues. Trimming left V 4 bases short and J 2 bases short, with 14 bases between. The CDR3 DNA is TGCAGTGCTACTCAGGGATCCAGAAACTATGGCTACACCTTC. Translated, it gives CSATQGSRNYGYTF.

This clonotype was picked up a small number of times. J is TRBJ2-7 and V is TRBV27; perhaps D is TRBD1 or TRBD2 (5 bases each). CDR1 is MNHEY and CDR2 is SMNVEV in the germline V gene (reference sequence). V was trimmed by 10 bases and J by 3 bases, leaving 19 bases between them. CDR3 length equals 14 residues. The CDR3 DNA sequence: TGTGCCACCTCCAACCGGGACCTACACTACGAGCAGTACTTC. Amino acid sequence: CATSNRDLHYEQYF.

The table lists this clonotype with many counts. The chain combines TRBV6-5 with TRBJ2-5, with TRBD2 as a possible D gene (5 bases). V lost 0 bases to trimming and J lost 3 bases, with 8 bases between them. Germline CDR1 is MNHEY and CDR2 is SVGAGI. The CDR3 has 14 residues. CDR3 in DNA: TGTGCCAGCAGTTACTCGTACGGGGAAGAGACCCAGTACTTC. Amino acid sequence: CASSYSYGEETQYF.

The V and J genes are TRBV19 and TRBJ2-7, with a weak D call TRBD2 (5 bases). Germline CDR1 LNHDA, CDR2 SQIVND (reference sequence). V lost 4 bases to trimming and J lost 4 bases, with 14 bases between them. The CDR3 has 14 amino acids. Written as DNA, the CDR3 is TGTGCCAGTAGTACCGGGGAACTCGCGTACGAGCAGTACTTC. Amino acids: CASSTGELAYEQYF. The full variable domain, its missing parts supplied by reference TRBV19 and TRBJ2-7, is DGGITQSPKYLFRKEGQNVTLSCEQNLNHDAMYWYRQDPGQGLRLIYYSQIVNDFQKGDIAEGYSVSREKKESFPLTVTSAQKNPTAFYLCASSTGELAYEQYFGPGTRLTVT.

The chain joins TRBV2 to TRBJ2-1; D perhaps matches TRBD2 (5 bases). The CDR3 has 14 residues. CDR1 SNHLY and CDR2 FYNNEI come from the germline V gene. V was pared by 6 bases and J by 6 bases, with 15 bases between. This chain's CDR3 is CASRKLDVPNEQFF. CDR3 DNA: TGTGCCAGCAGAAAACTAGACGTACCCAATGAGCAGTTCTTC.

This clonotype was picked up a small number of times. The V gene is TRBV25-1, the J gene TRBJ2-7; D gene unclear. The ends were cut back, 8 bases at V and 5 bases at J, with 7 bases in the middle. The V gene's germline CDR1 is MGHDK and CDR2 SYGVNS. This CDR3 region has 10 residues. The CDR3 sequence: CASGPDEQYF. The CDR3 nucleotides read TGTGCCAGCGGCCCTGACGAGCAGTACTTC.

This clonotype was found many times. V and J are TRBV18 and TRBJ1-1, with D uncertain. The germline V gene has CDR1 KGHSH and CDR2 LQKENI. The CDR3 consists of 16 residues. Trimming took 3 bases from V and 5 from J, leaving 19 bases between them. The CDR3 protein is CASSPGLWHERTEAFF. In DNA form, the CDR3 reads TGTGCCAGCTCACCGGGCCTCTGGCACGAACGAACTGAAGCTTTCTTT. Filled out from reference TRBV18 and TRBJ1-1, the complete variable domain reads NAGVMQNPRHLVRRRGQEARLRCSPMKGHSHVYWYRQLPEEGLKFMVYLQKENIIDESGMPKERFSAEFPKEGPSILRIQQVVRGDSAAYFCASSPGLWHERTEAFFGQGTRLTVV.